The following is a TCR beta chain sequence with its context. Its specificity is unknown. The entry originates in a study of T cell repertoires in cytomegalovirus infection. Looked up from germline, CDR1 is MNHNY and CDR2 is SVGAGI (reference sequence). The CDR3 spans 14 residues. J was trimmed by 4 bases and V by 10 bases; bases with no gene match: 12. TCRdb ran MiXCR on the reads and lists one entry per CDR3 protein. The profile shows some 920,000 distinct CDR3 sequences, approximately 31% of them singletons. Whole-study results and caveats: Dominating the ex vivo response were TCR beta clonotypes that were CMV-specific and HLA-C-restricted.

This sample comprised cultured CD8+ T cells from PBMCs, obtained from culture after CMV antigen stimulation. The clonotype originates from a human donor in good health (CMV status not recorded). Some clones in this sample may be carry-over from other donors' samples. The V gene is TRBV6-6, the J gene TRBJ2-5; 7 bases match TRBD1. CDR3: CATWDRRVSETQYF. The CDR3 region has the DNA TGTGCCACCTGGGACAGAAGGGTTTCAGAGACCCAGTACTTC.